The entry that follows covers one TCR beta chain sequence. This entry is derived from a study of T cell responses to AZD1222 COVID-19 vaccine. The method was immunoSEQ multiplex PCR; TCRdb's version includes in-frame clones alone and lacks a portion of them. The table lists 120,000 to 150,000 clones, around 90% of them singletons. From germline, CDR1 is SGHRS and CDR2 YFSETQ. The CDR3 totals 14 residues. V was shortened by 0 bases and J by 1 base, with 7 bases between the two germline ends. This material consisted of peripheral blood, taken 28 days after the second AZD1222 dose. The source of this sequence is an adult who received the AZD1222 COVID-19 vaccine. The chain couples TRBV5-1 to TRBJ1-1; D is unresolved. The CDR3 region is CASSLGGANTEAFF. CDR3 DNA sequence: TGCGCCAGCAGCTTGGGAGGTGCGAACACTGAAGCTTTCTTT. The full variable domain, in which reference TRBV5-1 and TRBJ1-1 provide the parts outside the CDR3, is KAGVTQTPRYLIKTRGQQVTLSCSPISGHRSVSWYQQTPGQGLQFLFEYFSETQRNKGNFPGRFSGRQFSNSRSEMNVSTLELGDSALYLCASSLGGANTEAFFGQGTRLTVV.